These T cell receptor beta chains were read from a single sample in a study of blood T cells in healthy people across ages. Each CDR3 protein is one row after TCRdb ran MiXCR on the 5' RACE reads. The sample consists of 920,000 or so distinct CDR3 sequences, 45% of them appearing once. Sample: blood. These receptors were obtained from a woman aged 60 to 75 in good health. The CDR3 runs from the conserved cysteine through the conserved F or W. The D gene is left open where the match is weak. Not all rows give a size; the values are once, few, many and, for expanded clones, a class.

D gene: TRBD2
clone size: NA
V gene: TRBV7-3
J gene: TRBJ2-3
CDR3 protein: CASSWGGEDTQYF
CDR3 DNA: TGTGCCAGCAGCTGGGGGGGTGAAGATACGCAGTATTTT

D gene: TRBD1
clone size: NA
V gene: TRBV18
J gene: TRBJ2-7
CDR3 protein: CASSPLDRSYEQYF
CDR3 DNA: TGTGCCAGCTCACCACTGGACAGGTCTTACGAGCAGTACTTC

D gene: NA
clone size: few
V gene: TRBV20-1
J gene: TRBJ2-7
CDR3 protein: CSASGQTNYEQYF
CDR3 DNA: TGCAGTGCGTCCGGACAGACTAATTACGAGCAGTACTTC

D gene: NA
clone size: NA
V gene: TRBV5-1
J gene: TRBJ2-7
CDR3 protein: CASKGLYEQYF
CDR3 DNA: TGCGCCAGCAAGGGCCTCTACGAGCAGTACTTC

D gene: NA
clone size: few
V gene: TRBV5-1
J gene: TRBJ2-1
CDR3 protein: CASSSALIDEQFF
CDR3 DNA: TGCGCCAGCAGCAGCGCTTTAATCGATGAGCAGTTCTTC

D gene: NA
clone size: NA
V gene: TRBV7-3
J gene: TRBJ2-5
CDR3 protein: CASSLMGGIRETQYF
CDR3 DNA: TGTGCCAGCAGCTTAATGGGAGGAATCAGAGAGACCCAGTACTTC

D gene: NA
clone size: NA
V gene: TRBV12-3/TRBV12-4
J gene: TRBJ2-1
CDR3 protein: CASSLLSRENEQFF
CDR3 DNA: TGTGCCAGCAGCCTCCTGAGCAGGGAGAATGAGCAGTTCTTC

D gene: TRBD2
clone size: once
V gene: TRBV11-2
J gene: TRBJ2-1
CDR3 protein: CASSLSREDGSNEQFF
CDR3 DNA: TGTGCCAGCAGCTTATCACGGGAGGACGGGAGTAATGAGCAGTTCTTC

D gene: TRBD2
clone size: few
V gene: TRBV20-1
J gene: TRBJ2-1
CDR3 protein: CSATLAGGGPNEQFF
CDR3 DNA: TGCAGTGCTACTTTAGCGGGAGGGGGCCCCAATGAGCAGTTCTTC

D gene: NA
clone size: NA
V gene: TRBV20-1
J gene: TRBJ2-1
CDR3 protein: CSARRASRIYNEQFF
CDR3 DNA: TGCAGTGCTAGACGGGCTTCGAGAATATACAATGAGCAGTTCTTC

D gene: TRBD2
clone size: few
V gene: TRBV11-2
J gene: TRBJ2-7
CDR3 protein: CASSLDSGLAGSYEQYF
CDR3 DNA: TGTGCCAGCAGCTTAGATTCCGGACTAGCGGGCTCCTACGAGCAGTACTTC

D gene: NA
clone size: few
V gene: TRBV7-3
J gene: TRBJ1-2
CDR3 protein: CASSPAGQSGGYTF
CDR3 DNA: TGTGCCAGCAGCCCGGCGGGACAATCGGGAGGCTACACCTTC

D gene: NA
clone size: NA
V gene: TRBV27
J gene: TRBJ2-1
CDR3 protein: CASSLWGGDEQFF
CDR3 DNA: TGCGCCAGCAGTTTGTGGGGGGGCGATGAGCAGTTCTTC

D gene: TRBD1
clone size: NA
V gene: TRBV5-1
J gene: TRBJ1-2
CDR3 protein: CASSREGTGQDGYTF
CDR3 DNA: TGCGCCAGCAGCCGCGAGGGGACAGGGCAGGATGGCTACACCTTC

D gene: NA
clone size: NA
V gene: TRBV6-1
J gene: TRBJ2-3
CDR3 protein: CASRETGTPTDTQYF
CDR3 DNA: TGTGCCAGCAGGGAGACAGGGACTCCCACAGATACGCAGTATTTT

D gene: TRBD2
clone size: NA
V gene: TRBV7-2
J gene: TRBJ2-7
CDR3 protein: CASSLVLAGVSSYEQYF
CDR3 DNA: TGTGCCAGCAGCTTAGTTCTAGCGGGAGTCAGCTCCTACGAGCAGTACTTC

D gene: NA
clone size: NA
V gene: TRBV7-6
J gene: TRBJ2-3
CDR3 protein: CASSLRPGSTDTQYF
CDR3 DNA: TGTGCCAGCAGCTTAAGGCCAGGGAGCACAGATACGCAGTATTTT

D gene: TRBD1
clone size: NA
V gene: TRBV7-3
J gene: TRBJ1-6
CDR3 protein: CASSRGQGASTPLHF
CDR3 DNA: TGTGCCAGCAGCCGGGGACAGGGGGCTTCGACACCCCTCCACTTT

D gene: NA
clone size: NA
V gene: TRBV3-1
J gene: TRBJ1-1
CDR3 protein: CASMRGNTEAFF
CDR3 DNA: TGTGCCAGTATGAGGGGGAACACTGAAGCTTTCTTT

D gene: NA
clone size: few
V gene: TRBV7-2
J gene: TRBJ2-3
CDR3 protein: CASSPAPGTIATQYF
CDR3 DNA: TGTGCCAGCAGCCCCGCCCCGGGGACCATAGCCACGCAGTATTTT

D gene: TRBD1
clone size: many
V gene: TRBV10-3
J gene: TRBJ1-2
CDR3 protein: CAIDRGVDGYTF
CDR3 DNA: TGTGCCATTGACAGGGGTGTGGATGGCTACACCTTC

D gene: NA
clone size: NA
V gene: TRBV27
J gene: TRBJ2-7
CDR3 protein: CASSLGGRGGYEQYF
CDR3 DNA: TGTGCCAGCAGTTTAGGGGGGAGAGGCGGGTACGAGCAGTACTTC

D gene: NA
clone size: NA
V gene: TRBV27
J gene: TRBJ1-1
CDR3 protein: CASRRGGRSFTEAFF
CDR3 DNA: TGTGCCAGCAGGCGCGGGGGCAGAAGTTTCACTGAAGCTTTCTTT

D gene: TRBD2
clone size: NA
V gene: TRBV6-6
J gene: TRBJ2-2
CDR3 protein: CASSRGEASNTGELFF
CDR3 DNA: TGTGCCAGCAGTCGGGGGGAAGCCTCGAACACCGGGGAGCTGTTTTTT

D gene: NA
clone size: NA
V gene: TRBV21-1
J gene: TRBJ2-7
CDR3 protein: CASSKKGLAGGHSYEQYF
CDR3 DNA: TGTGCCAGCAGCAAAAAGGGACTAGCGGGAGGACACTCCTACGAGCAGTACTTC

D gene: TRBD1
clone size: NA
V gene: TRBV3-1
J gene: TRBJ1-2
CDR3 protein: CASSPLGTEYGYTF
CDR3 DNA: TGTGCCAGCAGCCCCCTTGGGACAGAGTATGGCTACACCTTC

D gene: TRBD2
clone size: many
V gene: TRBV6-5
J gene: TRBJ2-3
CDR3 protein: CASSYAGGTDTQYF
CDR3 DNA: TGTGCCAGCAGTTACGCGGGGGGTACAGATACGCAGTATTTT

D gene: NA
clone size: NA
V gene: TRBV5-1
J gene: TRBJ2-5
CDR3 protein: CASSLESTGLGETQYF
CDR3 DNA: TGCGCCAGCAGCTTGGAGTCGACAGGCCTTGGAGAGACCCAGTACTTC

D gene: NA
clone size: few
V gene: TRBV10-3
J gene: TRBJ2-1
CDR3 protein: CAITSGGAGEQFF
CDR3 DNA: TGTGCCATCACTTCAGGGGGGGCCGGTGAGCAGTTCTTC

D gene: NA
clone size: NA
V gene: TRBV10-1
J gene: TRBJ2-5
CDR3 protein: CARRQAQETQYF
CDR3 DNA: TGCGCCAGAAGACAGGCTCAAGAGACCCAGTACTTC

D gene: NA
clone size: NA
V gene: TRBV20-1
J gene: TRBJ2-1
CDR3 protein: CSAGLGTGRYNEQFF
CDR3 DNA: TGCAGTGCTGGCCTCGGGACTGGCAGATACAATGAGCAGTTCTTC

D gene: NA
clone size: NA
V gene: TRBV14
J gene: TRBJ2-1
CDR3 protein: CASSQDTGVRNEQFF
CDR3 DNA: TGTGCCAGCAGCCAGGACACGGGGGTGAGAAATGAGCAGTTCTTC

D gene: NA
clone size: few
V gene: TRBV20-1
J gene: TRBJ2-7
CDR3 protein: CSARDGPYEQYF
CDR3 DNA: TGCAGTGCTAGAGATGGACCCTACGAGCAGTACTTC

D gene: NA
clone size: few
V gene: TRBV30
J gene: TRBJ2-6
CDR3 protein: CAWSVLESGANVLTF
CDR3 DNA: TGTGCCTGGAGTGTTTTGGAATCTGGGGCCAACGTCCTGACTTTC

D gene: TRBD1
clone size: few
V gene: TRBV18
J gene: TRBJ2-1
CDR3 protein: CASSRGTGGADEQFF
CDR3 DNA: TGTGCCAGCTCACGTGGGACAGGGGGAGCGGATGAGCAGTTCTTC

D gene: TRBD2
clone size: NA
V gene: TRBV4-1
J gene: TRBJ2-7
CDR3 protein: CASSQSGTSGRAYEQYF
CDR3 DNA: TGCGCCAGCAGCCAGTCCGGGACTAGCGGGAGGGCCTACGAGCAGTACTTC

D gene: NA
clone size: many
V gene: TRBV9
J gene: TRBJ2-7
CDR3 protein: CASSVGGNSYEQYF
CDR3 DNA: TGTGCCAGCAGCGTCGGAGGAAACTCCTACGAGCAGTACTTC

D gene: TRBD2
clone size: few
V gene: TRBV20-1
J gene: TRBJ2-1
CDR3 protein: CSARVRTSPSNEQFF
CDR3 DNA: TGCAGTGCTAGAGTCCGGACTAGCCCTAGTAATGAGCAGTTCTTC

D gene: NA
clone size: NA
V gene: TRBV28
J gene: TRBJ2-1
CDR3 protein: CATTLAGRGESNEQFF
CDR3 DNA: TGTGCCACCACATTGGCGGGAAGGGGAGAAAGCAATGAGCAGTTCTTC

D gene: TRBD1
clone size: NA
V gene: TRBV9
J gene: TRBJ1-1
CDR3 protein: CASSVESGGTVEAFF
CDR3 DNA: TGTGCCAGCAGCGTAGAGTCGGGAGGGACAGTCGAAGCTTTCTTT

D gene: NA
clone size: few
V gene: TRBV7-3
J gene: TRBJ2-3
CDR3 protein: CASSLTANSPRGDTQYF
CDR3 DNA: TGTGCCAGCAGCTTAACCGCAAATTCCCCAAGGGGGGATACGCAGTATTTT

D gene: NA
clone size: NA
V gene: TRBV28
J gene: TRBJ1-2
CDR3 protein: CASKSPIGANYGYTF
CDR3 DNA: TGTGCCAGCAAGTCCCCGATCGGGGCTAACTATGGCTACACCTTC

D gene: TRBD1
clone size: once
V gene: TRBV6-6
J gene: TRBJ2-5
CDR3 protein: CASNTRDRARETQYF
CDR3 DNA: TGTGCCAGCAACACCCGGGACAGGGCCCGGGAGACCCAGTACTTC

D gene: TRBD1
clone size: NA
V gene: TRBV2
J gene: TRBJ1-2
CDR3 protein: CASTPQGEPYGYTF
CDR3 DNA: TGTGCCAGCACCCCTCAGGGGGAACCTTATGGCTACACCTTC

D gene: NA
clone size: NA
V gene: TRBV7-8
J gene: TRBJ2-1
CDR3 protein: CASSGGREQFF
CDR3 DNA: TGTGCCAGCAGCGGGGGACGTGAGCAGTTCTTC

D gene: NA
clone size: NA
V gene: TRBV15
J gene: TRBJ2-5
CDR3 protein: CATSRRKNGEETQYF
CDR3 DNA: TGTGCCACCAGCCGTCGAAAAAACGGGGAAGAGACCCAGTACTTC

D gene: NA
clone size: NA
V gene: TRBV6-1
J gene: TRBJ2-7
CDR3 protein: CASSEAGNEQYF
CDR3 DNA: TGTGCCAGCAGTGAAGCAGGGAACGAGCAGTACTTC

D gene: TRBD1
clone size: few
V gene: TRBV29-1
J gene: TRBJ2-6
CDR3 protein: CSVGGTGALSGANVLTF
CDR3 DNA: TGCAGCGTTGGGGGGACAGGGGCCCTTTCTGGGGCCAACGTCCTGACTTTC

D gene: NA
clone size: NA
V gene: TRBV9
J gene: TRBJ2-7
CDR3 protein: CASSVGPPYEQYF
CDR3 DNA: TGTGCCAGCAGCGTAGGGCCTCCGTACGAGCAGTACTTC

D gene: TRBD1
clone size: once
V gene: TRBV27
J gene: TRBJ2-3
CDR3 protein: CASSLQGAGVTDTQYF
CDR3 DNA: TGTGCCAGCAGTTTACAGGGGGCCGGCGTCACAGATACGCAGTATTTT

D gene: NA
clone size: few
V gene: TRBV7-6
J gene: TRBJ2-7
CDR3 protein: CASSLGTRDNEQYF
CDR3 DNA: TGTGCCAGCAGCTTGGGGACTCGTGACAATGAGCAGTACTTC

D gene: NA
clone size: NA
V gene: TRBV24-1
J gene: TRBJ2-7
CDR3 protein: CATSPGHYNEQYF
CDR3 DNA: TGCGCCACGTCTCCGGGACATTACAATGAGCAGTACTTC

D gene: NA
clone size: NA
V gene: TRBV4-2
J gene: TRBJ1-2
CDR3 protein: CASSLDSAGSTTKGYGYTF
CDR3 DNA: TGTGCCAGCAGCCTAGATTCGGCAGGGTCTACAACTAAGGGCTATGGCTACACCTTC